One and the same sample provided the 20 T cell receptor beta chains below, sequenced in a study of graft-versus-host responses after intestinal transplantation. Profiled with immunoSEQ multiplex PCR; TCRdb holds only in-frame clones, not every one. The sample gives 98,000 or so clones, roughly 83% of which show up once; 1.4% is in the top ten. Sequencing was performed on PBMCs, taken 255 days after intestinal transplant. The receptors derive from a human patient who received an intestinal transplant, so some T cells may come from the graft donor.

The V gene is TRBV27, the J gene TRBJ2-1, with no clear D. The CDR3 length is 13 residues. Trimming shortened V by 0 bases and J by 8 bases, and 8 bases separated the two germline ends. Germline CDR1 reads MNHEY; CDR2 reads SMNVEV (reference sequence). The CDR3 bases are TGTGCCAGCAGTTTATCCTTGAAAGATGAGCAGTTCTTC. Its translation is CASSLSLKDEQFF.

This clone appeared a few times. V gene TRBV7-6 combines with J gene TRBJ1-3; D gene unclear. This CDR3 region has 16 residues. V was trimmed by 1 base and J by 0 bases, leaving 10 bases between them. Germline V gives CDR1 SGHVS, CDR2 FNYEAQ. CDR3 DNA: TGTGCCAGCAGCTTAGAACAGCCTAACTCTGGAAACACCATATATTTT. This encodes CASSLEQPNSGNTIYF.

The rearrangement links TRBV27 to TRBJ2-5; TRBD1 matches 8 bases. This CDR3 is built from 14 residues. The trim removed 5 bases at V and 5 bases at J, leaving 7 bases unmatched. CDR1 and CDR2 from the germline V gene are MNHEY and SMNVEV (reference sequence). CDR3 nucleotide sequence: TGTGCCAGCAGTCCCCTGGACAGGGTGGAGACCCAGTACTTC. Translating it yields CASSPLDRVETQYF.

This clone was found once. This chain joins TRBV6-1 and TRBJ2-1, with 8 bases identical to TRBD2. V was clipped by 2 bases and J by 7 bases; unmatched bases: 7. Germline assignment: CDR1 MNHNS and CDR2 SASEGT. This CDR3 is 15 amino acids long. The CDR3: CASSEFRGRTNEQFF. The CDR3 nucleotides are TGTGCCAGCAGTGAATTCCGCGGGAGGACTAATGAGCAGTTCTTC.

J is TRBJ2-1 and V is TRBV29-1; TRBD2 aligns across 8 bases. CDR3 length: 12 residues. Germline values: CDR1 SQVTM, CDR2 ANQGSEA. Trimming took 2 bases from V and 14 from J; bases not matched to a gene: 8. The chain's CDR3 is CSVESREGVKFF. DNA of the CDR3: TGCAGCGTTGAATCACGGGAGGGAGTGAAGTTCTTC.

The chain is built from TRBV15 and TRBJ1-5; possibly TRBD1 for D (5 bases). Trimming removed 0 bases at V and 9 bases at J, with 12 bases between. Germline V lookup: CDR1 LNHNV, CDR2 YYDKDF (reference sequence). The CDR3 contains 14 residues. CDR3 protein: CATSRDPHQGPQHF. CDR3 in DNA: TGTGCCACCAGCAGAGATCCCCACCAGGGGCCCCAGCATTTT.

Written as DNA, the CDR3 is TGTGCCAGCAGCTCGACAGGGGCTGGAGAGCAGTACTTC. Translated, it gives CASSSTGAGEQYF. This chain connects TRBV5-6 to TRBJ2-7, with 8 bases matching TRBD1. The CDR3 sequence is 13 residues long. The germline V gene has CDR1 SGHDT and CDR2 YYEEEE. V was pared by 3 bases and J by 7 bases, with 6 bases of the junction left unmatched.

The rearrangement uses TRBV30 and TRBJ2-1; D may be TRBD2 (7 bases). Per the germline V gene, CDR1 is GTSNPN and CDR2 is SVGIG (reference sequence). V dropped 3 bases and J dropped 8 bases, with 23 bases sitting between them. The CDR3 is 16 amino acids. CDR3 coding DNA: TGTGCCTGGAGCTCGGGGGGCTGGGGGGAAAGGGATGAGCAGTTCTTC. Translated, it gives CAWSSGGWGERDEQFF.

This chain joins TRBV6-1 and TRBJ2-5; D gene unclear. Germline V CDR1 and CDR2: MNHNS, SASEGT. V was cut by 5 bases and J by 5 bases, with 12 bases left in between. The CDR3 loop spans 13 amino acids. CDR3 residues: CASSSTEMETQYF. CDR3 DNA sequence: TGTGCCAGCAGTTCTACGGAGATGGAGACCCAGTACTTC.

The rearrangement joins TRBV6-5 to TRBJ1-2; TRBD1 aligns across 10 bases. The CDR3 extends over 15 amino acids. The V gene's germline CDR1 is MNHEY and CDR2 SVGAGI. The V and J ends lost 2 bases and 5 bases, in that order; junction bases with no gene match: 5. The CDR3 loop reads CASSYATGGVYGYTF. The DNA of the CDR3 is TGTGCCAGCAGTTACGCGACAGGGGGCGTATATGGCTACACCTTC.

The chain links TRBV9 to TRBJ1-6; no clear D gene. Germline loops: CDR1 SGDLS, CDR2 YYNGEE. This CDR3 region has 15 residues. Trimming pared 0 bases from V and 3 bases from J, leaving 7 bases between. CDR3 loop: CASSVAGVYNSPLHF. The CDR3 DNA reads as TGTGCCAGCAGCGTAGCTGGGGTCTATAATTCACCCCTCCACTTT.

This chain uses TRBV7-3 with TRBJ2-3, with 9 bases aligning to TRBD1. The germline gives CDR1 SGHTA, CDR2 FQGTGA. This CDR3 contains 13 residues. The V segment lost 3 bases and the J segment 6 bases; nucleotides outside the gene matches: 1. For the CDR3, the DNA is TGTGCCAGCAGCTTGACAGGGGGGGATACGCAGTATTTT. Protein sequence: CASSLTGGDTQYF.

The V gene is TRBV6-5, the J gene TRBJ1-4; D is unclear. The CDR3 sequence is 13 residues long. V was shortened by 8 bases and J by 4 bases, with 11 bases between the two germline ends. CDR1 and CDR2 (germline): MNHEY, SVGAGI. This chain's CDR3 is CASPHNNNEKLFF. Here the CDR3 DNA reads TGTGCCAGCCCACACAACAATAATGAAAAACTGTTTTTT.

The J gene is TRBJ1-1, the V gene TRBV28, with D unresolved. The germline V and J ends were trimmed by 1 base and 5 bases, with 17 bases remaining between them. The germline V gene has CDR1 MDHEN and CDR2 SYDVKM. The length of the CDR3 is 16 residues. The DNA of the CDR3 is TGTGCCAGCAGTTTATTAGATAACCGAAGGAGGACTGAAGCTTTCTTT. Its translation is CASSLLDNRRRTEAFF.

The J gene is TRBJ1-1, the V gene TRBV19; D is possibly TRBD1 (6 bases). This CDR3 comprises 16 residues. Germline V gene lookup returns CDR1 LNHDA and CDR2 SQIVND (reference sequence). Trimming took 9 bases from V and 3 from J, leaving 23 bases between them. As DNA, the CDR3 is TGTGCCAGCAAATTGGGGTACCTACAGGGAGACACTGAAGCTTTCTTT. It codes for CASKLGYLQGDTEAFF.

This rearrangement joins TRBV6-5 to TRBJ1-5; D is unresolved. V dropped 4 bases and J dropped 7 bases, with 11 bases sitting between them. The CDR3 length is 13 residues. Per the germline V gene, CDR1 is MNHEY and CDR2 is SVGAGI. The CDR3 reads CASSLNFEQPQHF. The DNA for the CDR3 is TGTGCCAGCAGTTTGAACTTCGAGCAGCCCCAGCATTTT.

The genes are TRBV6-6 and TRBJ1-6; tentatively, D is TRBD1 (5 bases). This CDR3 has 14 amino acids. Trimming left V 4 bases short and J 8 bases short, with 12 bases between. Germline CDR1 is MNHNY and CDR2 is SVGAGI (reference sequence). The CDR3 sequence is CASSWDFWDSPLHF. The DNA for the CDR3 is TGTGCCAGCAGTTGGGACTTCTGGGATTCACCCCTCCACTTT.

The V and J genes are TRBV5-4 and TRBJ2-3; a weak D match, TRBD2 (6 bases). V lost 0 bases, J lost 0 bases, and 11 bases lay in between. Germline V lookup: CDR1 SGHNT, CDR2 YYREEE (reference sequence). CDR3 size: 16 residues. The CDR3 DNA follows: TGTGCCAGCAGCTTGGAAACTAGCATAAGCACAGATACGCAGTATTTT. It translates to CASSLETSISTDTQYF.

The J gene is TRBJ1-2, the V gene TRBV9; unclear D gene. V lost 2 bases, J lost 1 base, and 6 bases lay in between. Germline V lookup: CDR1 SGDLS, CDR2 YYNGEE. The CDR3 is 13 amino acids. The CDR3 DNA reads TGTGCCAGCAGCGTTGGAATTAACTATGGCTACACCTTC. Translating gives CASSVGINYGYTF.

On this clone itself: At one end, the junction sequence differs from germline, possibly due to a read error. The chain joins TRBV7-7 to TRBJ2-1; D is possibly TRBD2 (6 bases). Germline V gives CDR1 SSHAT, CDR2 FNYEAQ (reference sequence). The CDR3 spans 15 residues. In nucleotides, the CDR3 is TGTGCTAGCAGCCCAGGACACGGGAGCCACAATGAGCAGTTCTTC. Translation gives CASSPGHGSHNEQFF.